The clone carrying this T cell receptor (beta chain) was observed a few times. The target antigen is unknown. The sample comes from a study of cytomegalovirus exposure and HLA in healthy donors. Whereas donors were nominally healthy upon sampling, unrecorded immune exposures were probable. Study results and limitations: In a later analysis, TCR beta V- and J-gene trimming showed a link to a missense DCLRE1C variant. Per a prior analysis, the majority of TCR beta V segments were productive roughly 90% or roughly 30% of the time.

The PCR made use of 60 Vbeta and 13 Jbeta primers. Using immunoSEQ multiplex PCR, the repertoire was profiled, and TCRdb retains in-frame clones only, with some absent. The sample contains approximately 150,000 clones, 68% of which appear only once. This CDR3 has 11 residues. Trimming took off 7 bases at V and 5 bases at J, with 9 bases between the two ends. CDR1 is SGHNT and CDR2 is YYREEE in the germline V gene (reference sequence). The material sequenced was PBMCs. The sequence was obtained from a man between 60 and 70 years old in good health and CMV-seronegative. The J gene is TRBJ2-5, the V gene TRBV5-4; a weak D match, TRBD2 (5 bases). Written as DNA, the CDR3 is TGTGCCAGCGACTCGGGGGAGACCCAGTACTTC. This encodes CASDSGETQYF.